The rows below give T cell receptor beta chains drawn from one sample of a study of blood T cell repertoires in COVID-19. Assay: immunoSEQ multiplex PCR; the TCRdb copy retains only in-frame clones and omits some. Among 300,000 to 350,000 clones listed, over 70% were seen once. The sequencing sample was made of peripheral blood. These receptors were obtained from a man aged 25-40 years with active or convalescent COVID-19. Both conserved end residues are part of each CDR3. A D gene is named only where the DNA matches it firmly. Clone size is stated in some rows and not others, as once, few, many or a class when expanded.

V gene	D gene	J gene	clone size	CDR3 DNA	CDR3 protein
TRBV29-1	NA	TRBJ2-3	NA	TGCAGCGTTGGCGCCGGGATCACAGATACGCAGTATTTT	CSVGAGITDTQYF
TRBV16	TRBD1	TRBJ1-4	NA	TGTGCCAGCAGCCCAAGGGGGCACCGGGGAAAACTGTTTTTT	CASSPRGHRGKLFF
TRBV7-6	TRBD2	TRBJ2-3	once	TGTGCCATGTTTAAGGGACTAGCGGGGGGGCTAGGCACAGATACGCAGTATTTT	CAMFKGLAGGLGTDTQYF
TRBV28	NA	TRBJ2-2	NA	TGTGCCAGCAGCCAACCCAGCATAGGGGGCACCGGGGAGCTGTTTTTT	CASSQPSIGGTGELFF
TRBV28	TRBD1	TRBJ1-6	NA	TGTGCCAGCAGTAGAGGGACAGGTGGGAATTCACCCCTCCACTTT	CASSRGTGGNSPLHF
TRBV7-9	NA	TRBJ1-2	NA	TGTGCCAGCAGCTTAGTCGGGGTTGGCTACACCTTC	CASSLVGVGYTF
TRBV5-4	TRBD2	TRBJ2-5	few	TGTGCCAGCAGCTTGGGCCTAGCGGGAGAACGGAGGGAGACCCAGTACTTC	CASSLGLAGERRETQYF
TRBV9	TRBD1	TRBJ1-1	NA	TGTGCCAGCAGCGTAGAGGGCCGGACAGGGTACGCTTTCTTT	CASSVEGRTGYAFF
TRBV12-3/TRBV12-4	NA	TRBJ2-7	NA	TGTGCCAGCAGTTTAGGGACTACCAACGAGCAGTACTTC	CASSLGTTNEQYF
TRBV19	TRBD2	TRBJ2-7	NA	TGTGCCAGTAGTATTGGACTAGCGGGAGGGAAGGGGTACGAGCAGTACTTC	CASSIGLAGGKGYEQYF
TRBV13	NA	TRBJ2-1	NA	TGTGCCAGCAGCCTGTCAGGAGCGGAGTACAATGAGCAGTTCTTC	CASSLSGAEYNEQFF
TRBV9	NA	TRBJ1-2	few	TGTGCCAGCAGCGTAGCTAATGACTTGCTCTATGGCTACACCTTC	CASSVANDLLYGYTF
TRBV29-1	TRBD1	TRBJ2-5	NA	TGCAGCGTTGAGAAGGGGGCAAGGGAGACCCAGTACTTC	CSVEKGARETQYF
TRBV21-1	NA	TRBJ1-6	once	TGTGCCAGCAGCAAAGTTAAGGCGGAGAGGGCCGGTAATTCACCCCTCCACTTT	CASSKVKAERAGNSPLHF
TRBV6-4	TRBD1	TRBJ1-2	NA	TGTGCCAGCAGTGACGGGACAGTCTATGGCTACACCTTC	CASSDGTVYGYTF
TRBV6-6	TRBD1	TRBJ1-6	NA	TGTGCCAGCAGTTACGGCGGGACAGGGTCGGGGCTCCGTTTT	CASSYGGTGSGLRF
TRBV19	TRBD2	TRBJ2-7	NA	TGTGCCAGTAGTATTCCGGGGGGATACGAGCAGTACTTC	CASSIPGGYEQYF
TRBV4-3	TRBD1	TRBJ2-3	NA	TGCGCCAGCAGCCAAGACCTGGGACAGGGGCTGTGGTCAGATACGCAGTATTTT	CASSQDLGQGLWSDTQYF
TRBV30	TRBD1	TRBJ1-2	NA	TGTGCCTGGAGGGGACAGGGGGGAGGCTACACCTTC	CAWRGQGGGYTF
TRBV19	TRBD1	TRBJ1-2	few	TGTGCCAGTAGTATGGAGAGGGGGCGCGACTATGGCTACACCTTC	CASSMERGRDYGYTF
TRBV5-5	NA	TRBJ2-3	NA	TGTGCCAGCAGCTCACATGGTCCAGATACGCAGTATTTT	CASSSHGPDTQYF
TRBV11-3	NA	TRBJ2-5	NA	TGTGCCAGCAGCTTTCAGGAGGAGGTGCAAGAGACCCAGTACTTC	CASSFQEEVQETQYF
TRBV9	NA	TRBJ2-2	NA	TGTGCCAGCAGCTTCGGGGGGCCCCACACCGGGGAGCTGTTTTTT	CASSFGGPHTGELFF
TRBV6-5	TRBD1	TRBJ2-1	NA	TGTGCCAGTAGTCCTCAGGGGGCGTCCTACAATGAGCAGTTCTTC	CASSPQGASYNEQFF
TRBV14	NA	TRBJ2-1	NA	TGTGCCAGCAGCTCCGGGACACCTAGGGATGAGCAGTTCTTC	CASSSGTPRDEQFF
TRBV2	TRBD2	TRBJ2-5	once	TGTGCCAGCAGGACTAGCGCGCAAGAGACCCAGTACTTC	CASRTSAQETQYF
TRBV15	NA	TRBJ1-1	few	TGTGCCACCAGCAGATCCCGGACAGCCTTGAACACTGAAGCTTTCTTT	CATSRSRTALNTEAFF
TRBV28	NA	TRBJ2-1	NA	TGTGCCAGCGCTACCAGGGAGCAGTTCTTC	CASATREQFF
TRBV28	NA	TRBJ2-2	NA	TGTGCCAGCAGCCGCCGGGCGGGTTCGAACACCGGGGAGCTGTTTTTT	CASSRRAGSNTGELFF
TRBV11-3	NA	TRBJ1-2	once	TGTGCCAGCAGCCCTCGGGGGGTTGGAGGAAGGACTGGCTACACCTTC	CASSPRGVGGRTGYTF
TRBV14	TRBD1	TRBJ1-1	once	TGTGCCAGCAGCCAAGAGAGGGGGCCAAACACTGAAGCTTTCTTT	CASSQERGPNTEAFF
TRBV7-3	NA	TRBJ2-3	NA	TGTGCCAGCAGCCCTCGGGGCACAGATACGCAGTATTTT	CASSPRGTDTQYF
TRBV18	TRBD1	TRBJ2-2	few	TGTGCCAGCTCCCCCACACCGGGACAGCAGAACACCGGGGAGCTGTTTTTT	CASSPTPGQQNTGELFF
TRBV19	NA	TRBJ2-1	once	TGTGCCAGTAGTTCGGTGGCAGGGTCCTACAATGAGCAGTTCTTC	CASSSVAGSYNEQFF
TRBV4-1	NA	TRBJ1-4	NA	TGCGCCAGCAGCCAAGATACGGAGTGGCTCGGAGAAAAACTGTTTTTT	CASSQDTEWLGEKLFF
TRBV30	NA	TRBJ2-6	NA	TGTGCCTGGAGCCCACAGGAGGTCCTGACTTTC	CAWSPQEVLTF
TRBV30	NA	TRBJ2-1	NA	TGTGCCTGGAGTGACCAACTAGGGAGATACAATGAGCAGTTCTTC	CAWSDQLGRYNEQFF
TRBV19	NA	TRBJ2-5	NA	TGTGCCAGTAGTACCCCCGGACGAGGGAGGGGGCAAGAGACCCAGTACTTC	CASSTPGRGRGQETQYF
TRBV19	TRBD1	TRBJ1-5	NA	TGTGCCAGTAGTGTCGGGACAGGCAATCAGCCCCAGCATTTT	CASSVGTGNQPQHF
TRBV28	TRBD1	TRBJ1-1	NA	TGTGCCAGCAGTTCCGGGACAGGGGTTACTGAAGCTTTCTTT	CASSSGTGVTEAFF
TRBV5-6	TRBD1	TRBJ1-5	NA	TGTGCCAGCAGCTTGAACAGGGGGAAGGTTCAGCCCCAGCATTTT	CASSLNRGKVQPQHF
TRBV6-5	NA	TRBJ1-1	NA	TGTGCCAGCAGCTCCGGTCTCGGTGGTGAAGCTTTCTTT	CASSSGLGGEAFF
TRBV21-1	NA	TRBJ1-4	NA	TGTGCCAGCAGCGGAGGACAGGATGAAAAACTGTTTTTT	CASSGGQDEKLFF
TRBV27	NA	TRBJ2-7	few	TGTGCCAGCAGTGGATTAAGAGAGGACGAGCAGTACTTC	CASSGLREDEQYF
TRBV13	NA	TRBJ1-2	NA	TGTGCCAGCAGCTTTGGCGGGGGGGCGAACTATGGCTACACCTTC	CASSFGGGANYGYTF
TRBV5-4	NA	TRBJ2-2	once	TGTGCCAGCAGCCGGGACAAGAACACCGGGGAGCTGTTTTTT	CASSRDKNTGELFF
TRBV4-2	TRBD1	TRBJ1-1	NA	TGTGCCAGCAGCCAAGATCCGGGACAGATGAACACTGAAGCTTTCTTT	CASSQDPGQMNTEAFF
TRBV20-1	TRBD2	TRBJ2-3	NA	TGCAGTGCTAGTCCATCAGTAGCGGGGGGGCGAGATACGCAGTATTTT	CSASPSVAGGRDTQYF
TRBV30	TRBD1	TRBJ1-5	NA	TGTGCCTGGGACAGGGGCGCGAATCAGCCCCAGCATTTT	CAWDRGANQPQHF
TRBV18	TRBD1	TRBJ1-6	NA	TGTGCCAGCTCACCACAGGGGGCTTCCAATTCACCCCTCCACTTT	CASSPQGASNSPLHF
TRBV7-9	TRBD2	TRBJ2-7	NA	TGTGCCAGCAGCCTTAGCGGGAGGCCTCCCTACGAGCAGTACTTC	CASSLSGRPPYEQYF
TRBV6-1	NA	TRBJ1-6	NA	TGTGCCAGCAGCCCCCCAGGGGCCAATTCACCCCTCCACTTT	CASSPPGANSPLHF
TRBV7-8	NA	TRBJ2-4	once	TGTGCCAGCAGCCCCCTCGGTGATCTAGGGGACATTCAGTACTTC	CASSPLGDLGDIQYF
TRBV6-5	TRBD2	TRBJ2-1	NA	TGTGCCAGCAAACAGGGACTAGCGACAGATGAGCAGTTCTTC	CASKQGLATDEQFF
TRBV9	TRBD1	TRBJ1-1	NA	TGTGCCAGCAGCTCCAGGGGGCTTGACACTGAAGCTTTCTTT	CASSSRGLDTEAFF
TRBV12-3/TRBV12-4	NA	TRBJ2-1	NA	TGTGCCAGCAGCCCTCCACAGGGAGAGCAGTTCTTC	CASSPPQGEQFF
TRBV28	NA	TRBJ1-5	NA	TGTGCCAGCAGTCCTTTATCGAGCGGCCACAATCAGCCCCAGCATTTT	CASSPLSSGHNQPQHF
TRBV19	NA	TRBJ1-1	NA	TGTGCCAGTACCCTCGGCCTAGAGGACACTGAAGCTTTCTTT	CASTLGLEDTEAFF
TRBV6-5	TRBD2	TRBJ2-7	NA	TGTGCCAGCAGTCGGCCTATAGCGGGACCCCGCGAGCAGTACTTC	CASSRPIAGPREQYF
TRBV12-3/TRBV12-4	NA	TRBJ2-1	NA	TGTGCCAGCAGTTCGGTCGGGGGAAATGAGCAGTTCTTC	CASSSVGGNEQFF